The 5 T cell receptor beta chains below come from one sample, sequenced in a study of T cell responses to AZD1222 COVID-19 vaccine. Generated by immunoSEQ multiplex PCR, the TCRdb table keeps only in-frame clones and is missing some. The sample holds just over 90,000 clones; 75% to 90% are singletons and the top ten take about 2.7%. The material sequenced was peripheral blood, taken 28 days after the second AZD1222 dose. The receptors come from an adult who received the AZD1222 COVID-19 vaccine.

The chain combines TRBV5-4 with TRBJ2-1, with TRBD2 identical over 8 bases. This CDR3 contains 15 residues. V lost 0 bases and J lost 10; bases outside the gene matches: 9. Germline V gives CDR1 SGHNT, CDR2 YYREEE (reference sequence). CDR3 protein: CASSLVGTRELEQFF. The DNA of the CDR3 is TGTGCCAGCAGCTTGGTGGGGACTAGGGAACTAGAGCAGTTCTTC.

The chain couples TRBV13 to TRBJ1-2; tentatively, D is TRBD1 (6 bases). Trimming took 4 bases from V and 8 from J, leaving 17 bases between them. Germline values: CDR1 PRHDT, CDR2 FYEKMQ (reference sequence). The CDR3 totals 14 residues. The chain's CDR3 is CASSWGRGALGYTF. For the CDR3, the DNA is TGTGCCAGCAGCTGGGGCCGGGGGGCCCTAGGCTACACCTTC.

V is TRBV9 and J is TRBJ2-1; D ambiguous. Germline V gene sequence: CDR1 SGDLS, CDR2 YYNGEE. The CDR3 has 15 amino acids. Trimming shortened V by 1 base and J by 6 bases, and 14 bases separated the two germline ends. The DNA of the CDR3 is TGTGCCAGCAGCGTATCCAATCTGGGTGGCAATGAGCAGTTCTTC. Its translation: CASSVSNLGGNEQFF. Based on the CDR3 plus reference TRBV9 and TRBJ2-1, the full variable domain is DSGVTQTPKHLITATGQRVTLRCSPRSGDLSVYWYQQSLDQGLQFLIQYYNGEERAKGNILERFSAQQFPDLHSELNLSSLELGDSALYFCASSVSNLGGNEQFFGPGTRLTVL.

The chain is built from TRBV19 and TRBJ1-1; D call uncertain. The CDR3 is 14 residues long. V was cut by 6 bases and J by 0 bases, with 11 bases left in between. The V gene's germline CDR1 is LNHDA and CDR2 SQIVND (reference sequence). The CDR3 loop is CASRSTFVNTEAFF. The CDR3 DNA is TGTGCCAGTAGATCTACCTTCGTGAACACTGAAGCTTTCTTT.

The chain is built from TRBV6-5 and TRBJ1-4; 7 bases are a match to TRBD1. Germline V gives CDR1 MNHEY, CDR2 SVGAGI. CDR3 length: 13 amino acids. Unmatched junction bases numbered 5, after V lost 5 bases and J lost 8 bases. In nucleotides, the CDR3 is TGTGCCAGCAGTCGACAGGGATCAGAAAAACTGTTTTTT. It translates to CASSRQGSEKLFF.